These 14 T cell receptor beta chains were sequenced from one sample in a study of OX40 agonist ivuxolimab in advanced cancers. This table comes from immunoSEQ multiplex PCR, and its TCRdb copy is limited to in-frame clones, with some not included. The profile shows around 72,000 clones, 80% to 85% of them singletons. Specimen: CD4+ or CD8+ T cells sorted from blood, collected in a trial of the OX40 agonist ivuxolimab. The receptors stem from an adult with an advanced solid tumor such as melanoma, head and neck, liver or kidney cancer.

CDR3 bases: TGTGCCAGCAGGTTCCAGGCGAGCACCGGGGAGCTGTTTTTT. Amino acid sequence: CASRFQASTGELFF. J is TRBJ2-2 and V is TRBV7-2; no reliable D call. This CDR3 has 14 amino acids. Trimming shortened V by 6 bases and J by 4 bases, and 12 bases separated the two germline ends. Per the germline V gene, CDR1 is SGHTA and CDR2 is FQGNSA.

This clone has just a few counts. This CDR3 reads CASSLAQLTEAFF. Here the CDR3 DNA reads TGTGCCAGCAGCTTAGCACAGTTAACTGAAGCTTTCTTT. The chain couples TRBV7-6 to TRBJ1-1; D is ambiguous. CDR1 SGHVS and CDR2 FNYEAQ come from the germline V gene. The CDR3 covers 13 residues. Trimming took 0 bases from V and 5 from J, leaving 7 bases between them.

This chain links TRBV7-9 with TRBJ2-7, with a possible D match to TRBD1 (7 bases). The germline CDR1 and CDR2 sequences are SEHNR and FQNEAQ (reference sequence). The V and J ends lost 1 base and 3 bases respectively, with 13 bases between them. This CDR3 has 15 amino acids. CDR3 in amino acids: CASSLGGTAFYEQYV. The CDR3 DNA sequence: TGTGCCAGCAGCTTAGGCGGGACAGCTTTCTACGAGCAGTACGTC.

This chain joins TRBV29-1 and TRBJ1-2; 12 nucleotides agree with TRBD1. CDR3 length: 12 amino acids. CDR1 and CDR2 from the germline V gene are SQVTM and ANQGSEA. V trimming: 6 bases; J trimming: 7 bases; junction bases outside the gene matches: 3. In DNA form, the CDR3 reads TGCAGCGTGGGACAGGGGGCGGGTGGCTACACCTTC. As protein: CSVGQGAGGYTF.

This clone was recorded only once. CDR3 amino acids: CASERLTSSPLHF. CDR3 nucleotide sequence: TGTGCCAGCGAACGGCTGACTAGTTCACCCCTCCACTTT. The chain recombines TRBV6-1 with TRBJ1-6; D is unresolved. Between the trimmed V and J ends, which lost 8 bases and 9 bases, there was a span of 14 bases. The CDR3 sequence is 13 residues long. Germline V gives CDR1 MNHNS, CDR2 SASEGT.

The DNA of the CDR3 is TGTGCCAGCAGCTTAGGGACAGGGCCGACCTACGAGCAGTACTTC. Encoded protein: CASSLGTGPTYEQYF. The V call is TRBV7-3, the J call TRBJ2-7; 9 positions agree with TRBD1. J lost 2 bases, V lost 2 bases, and 4 bases had no gene match. This CDR3 comprises 15 residues. Germline assignment: CDR1 SGHTA and CDR2 FQGTGA.

This rearrangement joins TRBV5-1 to TRBJ2-7, with D possibly being TRBD2 (5 bases). V lost 4 bases to trimming and J lost 4 bases, with 15 bases between them. CDR1 is SGHRS, CDR2 YFSETQ, per germline. The CDR3 sequence is 14 residues long. The CDR3 loop is CASSRPDSSYEQYF. CDR3 sequence (DNA): TGCGCCAGCAGCCGACCGGACTCTTCGTACGAGCAGTACTTC.

The genes are TRBV11-3 and TRBJ2-1; the match to TRBD2 covers 7 bases. This CDR3 has 13 residues. Unmatched junction bases numbered 7, after V lost 4 bases and J lost 10 bases. The germline CDR1 and CDR2 sequences are SGHNT and YENEEA. This CDR3 reads CASSSGGEGEQFF. CDR3 bases: TGTGCCAGCAGCTCCGGAGGGGAGGGCGAGCAGTTCTTC.

In this sample, this clone turned up once. V gene TRBV19 combines with J gene TRBJ1-1; the D gene is possibly TRBD1 (5 bases). Germline assignment: CDR1 LNHDA and CDR2 SQIVND (reference sequence). There are 14 residues in the CDR3. Trimming stripped 6 bases from V and 5 bases from J, with 16 bases between. The CDR3 reads CASSPQGPKTEAFF. CDR3 DNA: TGTGCCAGTAGCCCCCAGGGCCCGAAGACTGAAGCTTTCTTT.

This CDR3 reads CATRRGGVGEKLFF. The CDR3 DNA follows: TGTGCCACCCGCCGTGGCGGGGTTGGGGAAAAACTGTTTTTT. The chain links TRBV6-1 to TRBJ1-4; no reliable D call. The CDR3 has 14 residues. The germline CDR1 and CDR2 sequences are MNHNS and SASEGT. Deletions cut 10 bases from V and 8 bases from J, with 20 bases between.

This clone was found once. The rearrangement links TRBV6-5 to TRBJ1-2; no clear D. This CDR3 has 14 residues. Trimming pared 0 bases from V and 10 bases from J, leaving 15 bases between. From germline, CDR1 is MNHEY and CDR2 SVGAGI. CDR3 sequence: CASSYSSLNWAYTF. As DNA, the CDR3 is TGTGCCAGCAGTTACTCGAGCCTTAATTGGGCCTACACCTTC.

The rearrangement links TRBV18 to TRBJ1-1; D might be TRBD1 (5 bases). The germline V and J ends were trimmed by 4 bases and 2 bases, with 8 bases remaining between them. The CDR3 length is 13 residues. The germline CDR1 and CDR2 sequences are KGHSH and LQKENI. Here the CDR3 reads CASSRDSNTEAFF. DNA of the CDR3: TGTGCCAGCTCACGCGACAGTAACACTGAAGCTTTCTTT.

The rearrangement uses TRBV9 and TRBJ1-4; D is unresolved. From germline, CDR1 is SGDLS and CDR2 YYNGEE. There are 16 residues in the CDR3. V lost 0 bases and J 3 bases, leaving 12 bases between the germline ends. CDR3 nucleotide sequence: TGTGCCAGCAGCGTAGATCTGGCTGCGGCTAATGAAAAACTGTTTTTT. Encoded protein: CASSVDLAAANEKLFF. Combining the CDR3 with reference TRBV9 and TRBJ1-4 gives the whole variable domain DSGVTQTPKHLITATGQRVTLRCSPRSGDLSVYWYQQSLDQGLQFLIQYYNGEERAKGNILERFSAQQFPDLHSELNLSSLELGDSALYFCASSVDLAAANEKLFFGSGTQLSVL.

This chain joins TRBV10-3 and TRBJ1-5; 7 nucleotides line up with TRBD1. This CDR3 is 15 amino acids long. J lost 7 bases, V lost 2 bases, and 8 bases had no gene match. Germline-derived CDR1 and CDR2 are ENHRY and SYGVKD. Here the CDR3 DNA reads TGTGCCATCAGTGAGGTCGGACAGGCGCGGCAGCCCCAGCATTTT. This translates into CAISEVGQARQPQHF.